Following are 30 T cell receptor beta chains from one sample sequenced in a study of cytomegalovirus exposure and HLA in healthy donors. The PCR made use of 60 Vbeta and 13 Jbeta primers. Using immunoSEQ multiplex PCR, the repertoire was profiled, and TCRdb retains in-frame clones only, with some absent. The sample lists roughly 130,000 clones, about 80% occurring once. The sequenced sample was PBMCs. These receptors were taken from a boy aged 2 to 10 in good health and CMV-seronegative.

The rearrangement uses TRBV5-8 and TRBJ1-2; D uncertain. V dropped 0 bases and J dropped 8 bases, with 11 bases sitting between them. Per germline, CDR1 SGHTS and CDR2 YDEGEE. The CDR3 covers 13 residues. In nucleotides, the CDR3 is TGTGCCAGCAGCTTGGCCCGGCTAGGAGGCTACACCTTC. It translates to CASSLARLGGYTF.

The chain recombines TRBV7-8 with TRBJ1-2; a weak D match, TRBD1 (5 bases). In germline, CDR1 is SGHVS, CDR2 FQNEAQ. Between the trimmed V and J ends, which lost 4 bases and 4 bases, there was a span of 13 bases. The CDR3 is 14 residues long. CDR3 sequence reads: CASSSGGATYGYTF. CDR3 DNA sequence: TGTGCCAGCAGCTCCGGGGGTGCTACCTATGGCTACACCTTC.

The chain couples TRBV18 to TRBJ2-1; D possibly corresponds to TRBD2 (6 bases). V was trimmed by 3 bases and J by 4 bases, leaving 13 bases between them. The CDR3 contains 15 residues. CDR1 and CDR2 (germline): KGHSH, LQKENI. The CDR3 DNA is TGTGCCAGCTCACCTACTAGCCATTTTTACAATGAGCAGTTCTTC. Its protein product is CASSPTSHFYNEQFF.

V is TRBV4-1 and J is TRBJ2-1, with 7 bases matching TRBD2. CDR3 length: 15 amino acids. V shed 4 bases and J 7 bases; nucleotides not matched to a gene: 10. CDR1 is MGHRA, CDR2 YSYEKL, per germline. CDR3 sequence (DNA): TGCGCCAGCAGCCTCTTCCAGGGAGCGGGGAATGAGCAGTTCTTC. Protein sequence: CASSLFQGAGNEQFF.

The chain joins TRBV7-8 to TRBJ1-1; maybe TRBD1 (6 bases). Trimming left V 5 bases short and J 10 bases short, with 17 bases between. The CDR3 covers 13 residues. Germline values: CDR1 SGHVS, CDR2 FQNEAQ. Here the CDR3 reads CASSQLTGQPAFF. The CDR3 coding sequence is TGTGCCAGCAGCCAACTTACGGGACAACCAGCTTTCTTT.

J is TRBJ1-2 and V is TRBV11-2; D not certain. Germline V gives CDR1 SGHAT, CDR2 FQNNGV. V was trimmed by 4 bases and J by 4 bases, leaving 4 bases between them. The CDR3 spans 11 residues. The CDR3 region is CASSSFYGYTF. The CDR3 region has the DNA TGTGCCAGCAGCTCGTTCTATGGCTACACCTTC.

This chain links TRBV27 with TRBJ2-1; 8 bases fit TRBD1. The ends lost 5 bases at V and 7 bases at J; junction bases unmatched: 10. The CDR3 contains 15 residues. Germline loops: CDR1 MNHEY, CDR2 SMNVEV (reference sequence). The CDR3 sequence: CASSPPGQELNEQFF. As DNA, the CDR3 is TGTGCCAGCAGTCCTCCGGGACAGGAGCTTAATGAGCAGTTCTTC.

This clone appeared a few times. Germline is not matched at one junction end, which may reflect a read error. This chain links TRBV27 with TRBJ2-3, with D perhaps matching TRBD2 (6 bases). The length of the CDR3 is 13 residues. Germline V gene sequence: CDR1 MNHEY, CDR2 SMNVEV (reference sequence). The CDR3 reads CASRFGGTDTQYF. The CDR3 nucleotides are TGTGCCAGCCGTTTCGGGGGAACAGATACGCAGTATTTT.

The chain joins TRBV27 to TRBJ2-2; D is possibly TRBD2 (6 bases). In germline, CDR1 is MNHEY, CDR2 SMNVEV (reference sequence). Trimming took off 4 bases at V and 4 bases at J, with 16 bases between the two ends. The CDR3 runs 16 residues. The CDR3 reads CASSWAEGLITGELFF. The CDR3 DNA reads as TGTGCCAGCAGTTGGGCGGAGGGCCTAATCACCGGGGAGCTGTTTTTT.

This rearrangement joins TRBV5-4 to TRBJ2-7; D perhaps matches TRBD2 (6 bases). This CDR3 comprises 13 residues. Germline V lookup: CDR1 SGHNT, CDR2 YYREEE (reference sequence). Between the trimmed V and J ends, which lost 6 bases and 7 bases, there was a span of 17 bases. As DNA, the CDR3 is TGTGCCAGCACCTTCGGCGGAGGGAATGAGCAGTACTTC. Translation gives CASTFGGGNEQYF.

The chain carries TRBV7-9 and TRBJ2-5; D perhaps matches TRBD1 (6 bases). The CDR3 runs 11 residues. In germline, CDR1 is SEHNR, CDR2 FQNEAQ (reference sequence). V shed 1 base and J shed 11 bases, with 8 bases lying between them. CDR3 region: CASSLGQEQYF. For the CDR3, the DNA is TGTGCCAGCAGCTTAGGACAGGAGCAGTACTTC.

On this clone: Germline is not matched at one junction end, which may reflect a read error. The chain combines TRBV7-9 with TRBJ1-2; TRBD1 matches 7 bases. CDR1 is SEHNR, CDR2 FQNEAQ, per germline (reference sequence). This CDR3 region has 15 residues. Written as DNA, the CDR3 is TGTTCCAGCAGCCCGACCGACAGGGACCTATATGGCTACACCTTC. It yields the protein CSSSPTDRDLYGYTF.

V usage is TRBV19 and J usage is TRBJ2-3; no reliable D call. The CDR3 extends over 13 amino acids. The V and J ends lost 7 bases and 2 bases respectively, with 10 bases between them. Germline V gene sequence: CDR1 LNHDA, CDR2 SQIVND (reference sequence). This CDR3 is CASTGPNTDTQYF. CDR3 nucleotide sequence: TGTGCCAGTACAGGCCCAAACACAGATACGCAGTATTTT. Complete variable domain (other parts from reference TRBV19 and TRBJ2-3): DGGITQSPKYLFRKEGQNVTLSCEQNLNHDAMYWYRQDPGQGLRLIYYSQIVNDFQKGDIAEGYSVSREKKESFPLTVTSAQKNPTAFYLCASTGPNTDTQYFGPGTRLTVL.

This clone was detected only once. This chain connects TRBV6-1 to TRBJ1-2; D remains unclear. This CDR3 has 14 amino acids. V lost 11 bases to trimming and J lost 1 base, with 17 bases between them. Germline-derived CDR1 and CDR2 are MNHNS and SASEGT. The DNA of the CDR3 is TGTGCCGCTATGAGGGCAGGCTTTAACTATGGCTACACCTTC. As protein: CAAMRAGFNYGYTF.

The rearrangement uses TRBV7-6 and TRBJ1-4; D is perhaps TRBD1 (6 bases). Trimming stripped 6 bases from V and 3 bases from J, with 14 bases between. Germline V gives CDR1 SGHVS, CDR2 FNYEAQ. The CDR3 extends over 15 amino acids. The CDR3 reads CASRTSGVANEKLFF. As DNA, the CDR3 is TGTGCCAGCAGAACTTCAGGGGTAGCTAATGAAAAACTGTTTTTT.

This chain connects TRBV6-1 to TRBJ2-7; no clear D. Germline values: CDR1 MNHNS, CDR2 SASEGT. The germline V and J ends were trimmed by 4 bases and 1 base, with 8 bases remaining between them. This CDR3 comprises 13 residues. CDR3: CASSVGGSYEQYF. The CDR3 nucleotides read TGTGCCAGCAGTGTTGGCGGATCCTACGAGCAGTACTTC.

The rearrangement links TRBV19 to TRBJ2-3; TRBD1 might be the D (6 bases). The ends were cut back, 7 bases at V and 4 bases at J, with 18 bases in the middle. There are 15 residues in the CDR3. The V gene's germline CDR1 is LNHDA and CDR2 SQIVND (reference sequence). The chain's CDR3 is CASTPGTIISDTQYF. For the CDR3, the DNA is TGTGCCAGTACCCCCGGGACAATAATATCAGATACGCAGTATTTT.

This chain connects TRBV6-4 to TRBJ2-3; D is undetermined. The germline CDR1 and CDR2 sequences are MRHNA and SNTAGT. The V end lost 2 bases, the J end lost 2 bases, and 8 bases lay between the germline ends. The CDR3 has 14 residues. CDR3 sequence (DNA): TGTGCCAGCAGTGACAACAACCCCACAGATACGCAGTATTTT. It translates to CASSDNNPTDTQYF.

CDR3 sequence reads: CATSIERDFNYGYTF. The CDR3 DNA reads TGTGCCACCAGCATCGAGCGGGATTTTAACTATGGCTACACCTTC. The chain links TRBV15 to TRBJ1-2; D is undetermined. The length of the CDR3 is 15 residues. V gave up 4 bases and J gave up 1 base, with 13 bases separating them. Germline V CDR1 and CDR2: LNHNV, YYDKDF (reference sequence).

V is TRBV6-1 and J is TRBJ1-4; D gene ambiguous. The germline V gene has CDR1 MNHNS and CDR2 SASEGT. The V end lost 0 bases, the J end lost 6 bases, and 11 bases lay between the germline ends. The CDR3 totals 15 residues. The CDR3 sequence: CASSEARPWDEKLFF. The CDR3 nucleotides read TGTGCCAGCAGTGAAGCGAGGCCCTGGGATGAAAAACTGTTTTTT.

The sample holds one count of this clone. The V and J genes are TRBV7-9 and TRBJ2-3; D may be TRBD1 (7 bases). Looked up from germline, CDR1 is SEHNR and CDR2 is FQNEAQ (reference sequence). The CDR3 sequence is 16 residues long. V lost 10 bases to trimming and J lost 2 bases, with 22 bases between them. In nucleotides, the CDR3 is TGTGCCACCAGGGGGGCAGGCCGACGGGCCACAGATACGCAGTATTTT. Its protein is CATRGAGRRATDTQYF.

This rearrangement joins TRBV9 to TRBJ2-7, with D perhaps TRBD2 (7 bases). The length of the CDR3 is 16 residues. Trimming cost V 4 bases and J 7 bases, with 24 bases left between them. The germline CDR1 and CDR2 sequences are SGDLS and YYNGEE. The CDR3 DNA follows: TGTGCCAGCAGCCCACCGGGGGCAGGAGCGGGACGGGAGCAGTACTTC. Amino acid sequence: CASSPPGAGAGREQYF.

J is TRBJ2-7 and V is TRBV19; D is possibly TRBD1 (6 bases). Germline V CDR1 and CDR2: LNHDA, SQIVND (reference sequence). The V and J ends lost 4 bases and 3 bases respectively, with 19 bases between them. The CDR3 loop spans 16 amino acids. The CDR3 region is CASSKTDRFLLYEQYF. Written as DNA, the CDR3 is TGTGCCAGTAGTAAAACTGACAGGTTCTTACTCTACGAGCAGTACTTC.

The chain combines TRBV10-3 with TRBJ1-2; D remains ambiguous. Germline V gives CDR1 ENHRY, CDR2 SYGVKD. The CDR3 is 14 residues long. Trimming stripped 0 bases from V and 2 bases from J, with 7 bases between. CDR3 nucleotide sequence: TGTGCCATCAGTGAGTCGGGCCGAAACTATGGCTACACCTTC. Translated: CAISESGRNYGYTF.

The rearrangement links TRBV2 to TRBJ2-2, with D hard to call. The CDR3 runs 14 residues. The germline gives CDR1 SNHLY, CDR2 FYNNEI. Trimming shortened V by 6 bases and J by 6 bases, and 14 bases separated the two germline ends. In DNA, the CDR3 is TGTGCCAGCAGCCAGCGTCTTTCCTCCGGGGAGCTGTTTTTT. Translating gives CASSQRLSSGELFF. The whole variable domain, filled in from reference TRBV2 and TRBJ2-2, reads EPEVTQTPSHQVTQMGQEVILRCVPISNHLYFYWYRQILGQKVEFLVSFYNNEISEKSEIFDDQFSVERPDGSNFTLKIRSTKLEDSAMYFCASSQRLSSGELFFGEGSRLTVL.

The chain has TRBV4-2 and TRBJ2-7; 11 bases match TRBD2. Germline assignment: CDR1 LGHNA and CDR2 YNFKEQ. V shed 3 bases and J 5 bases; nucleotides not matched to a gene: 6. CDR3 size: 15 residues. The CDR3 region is CASSQSSGGYHEQYF. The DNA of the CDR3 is TGTGCCAGCAGCCAGTCTAGCGGGGGGTACCACGAGCAGTACTTC.

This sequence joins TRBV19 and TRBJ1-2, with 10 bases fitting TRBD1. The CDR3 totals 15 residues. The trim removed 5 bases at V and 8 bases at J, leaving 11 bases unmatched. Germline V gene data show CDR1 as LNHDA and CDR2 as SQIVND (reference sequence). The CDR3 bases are TGTGCCAGTAGTTCACCTCCGGGACAGGGGTTCGGCTACACCTTC. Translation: CASSSPPGQGFGYTF.

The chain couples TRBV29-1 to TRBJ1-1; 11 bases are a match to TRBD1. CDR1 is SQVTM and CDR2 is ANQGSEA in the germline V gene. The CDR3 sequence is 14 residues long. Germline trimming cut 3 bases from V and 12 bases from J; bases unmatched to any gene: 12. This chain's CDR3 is CSVEDRGRGGETFF. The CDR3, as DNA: TGCAGCGTTGAGGACAGGGGGCGCGGGGGGGAAACTTTCTTT.

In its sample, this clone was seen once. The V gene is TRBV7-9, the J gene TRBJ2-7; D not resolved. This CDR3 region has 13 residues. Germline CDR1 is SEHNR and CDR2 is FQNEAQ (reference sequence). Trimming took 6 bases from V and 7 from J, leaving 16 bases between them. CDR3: CASRPQRASEQYF. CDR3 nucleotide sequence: TGTGCCAGCAGACCCCAACGTGCTAGTGAGCAGTACTTC.

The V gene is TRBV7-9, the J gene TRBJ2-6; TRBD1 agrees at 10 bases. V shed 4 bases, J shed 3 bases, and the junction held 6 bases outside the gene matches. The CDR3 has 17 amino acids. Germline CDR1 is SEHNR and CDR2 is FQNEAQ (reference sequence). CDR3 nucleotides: TGTGCCAGCAGCTATGGGACAGGGGTGGATGGGGCCAACGTCCTGACTTTC. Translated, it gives CASSYGTGVDGANVLTF.